This TCR beta chain is from a study of T cells in localized non-small cell lung cancer. Concerning this clone itself: What it binds is not known.

The germline V and J ends were trimmed by 6 bases and 2 bases, with 8 bases remaining between them. CDR3 length: 12 residues. CDR1 MNHNS and CDR2 SASEGT come from the germline V gene. The study, taken as a whole, reports: An association was observed between higher blood T cell density and longer overall survival. There was higher T cell clonality in uninvolved adjacent lung than in tumor, and it was highest there.

This table comes from immunoSEQ multiplex PCR, and its TCRdb copy is limited to in-frame clones, with some not included. The sample carries around 8,000 clones, 92% recorded once. The chain uses TRBV6-1 and TRBJ2-7; a possible D gene is TRBD2 (5 bases). The material was peripheral blood mononuclear cells, obtained before any cancer treatment. This receptor was taken from a male donor aged 60 or older with stage II lung adenocarcinoma. The CDR3 protein is CASSSGAYEQYF. The DNA for the CDR3 is TGTGCCAGCAGCTCCGGGGCCTACGAGCAGTACTTC.